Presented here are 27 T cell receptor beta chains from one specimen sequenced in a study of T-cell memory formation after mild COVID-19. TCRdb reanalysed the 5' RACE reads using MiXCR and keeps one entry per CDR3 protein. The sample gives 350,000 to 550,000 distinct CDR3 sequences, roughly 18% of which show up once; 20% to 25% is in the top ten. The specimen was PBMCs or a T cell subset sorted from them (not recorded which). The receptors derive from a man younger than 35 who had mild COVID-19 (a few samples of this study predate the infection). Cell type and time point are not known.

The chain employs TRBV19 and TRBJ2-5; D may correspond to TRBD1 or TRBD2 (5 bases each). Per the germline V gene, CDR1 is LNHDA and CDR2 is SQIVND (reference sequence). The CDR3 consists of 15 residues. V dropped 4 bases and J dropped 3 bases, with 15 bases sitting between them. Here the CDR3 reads CASSSGFQGKETQYF. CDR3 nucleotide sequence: TGTGCCAGTAGTAGCGGGTTTCAGGGAAAAGAGACCCAGTACTTC.

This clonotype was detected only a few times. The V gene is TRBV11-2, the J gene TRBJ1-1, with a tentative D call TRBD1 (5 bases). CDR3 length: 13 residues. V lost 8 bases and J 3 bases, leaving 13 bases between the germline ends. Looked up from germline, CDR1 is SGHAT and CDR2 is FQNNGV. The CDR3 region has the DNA TGTGCCAGCGGCCTCGGGGCGTACACTGAAGCTTTCTTT. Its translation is CASGLGAYTEAFF.

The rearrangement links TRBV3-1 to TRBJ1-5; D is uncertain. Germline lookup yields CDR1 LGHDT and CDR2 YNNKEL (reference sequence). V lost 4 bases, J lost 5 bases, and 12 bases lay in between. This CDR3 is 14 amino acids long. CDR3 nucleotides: TGTGCCAGCAGCCGCCTCGGCGGCGATCAGCCCCAGCATTTT. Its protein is CASSRLGGDQPQHF.

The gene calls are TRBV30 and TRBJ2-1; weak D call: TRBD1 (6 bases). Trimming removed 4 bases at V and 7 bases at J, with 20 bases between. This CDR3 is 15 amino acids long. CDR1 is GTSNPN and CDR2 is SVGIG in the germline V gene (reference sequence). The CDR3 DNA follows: TGTGCCTGGATGAACAGGGTTTTTCGGGCAAATGAGCAGTTCTTC. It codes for CAWMNRVFRANEQFF.

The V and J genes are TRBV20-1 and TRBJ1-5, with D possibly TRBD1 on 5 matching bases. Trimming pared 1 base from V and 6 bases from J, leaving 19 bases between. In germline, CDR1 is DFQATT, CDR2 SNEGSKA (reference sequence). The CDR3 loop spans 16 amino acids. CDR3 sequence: CSARGTTGKSGQPQHF. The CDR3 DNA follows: TGCAGTGCTAGAGGGACAACCGGGAAGTCAGGTCAGCCCCAGCATTTT.

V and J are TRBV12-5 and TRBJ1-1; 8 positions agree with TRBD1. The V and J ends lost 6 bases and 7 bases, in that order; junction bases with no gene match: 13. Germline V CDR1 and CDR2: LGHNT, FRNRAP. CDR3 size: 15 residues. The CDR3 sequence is CASGHIQGAGGEAFF. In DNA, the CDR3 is TGTGCTAGTGGCCATATCCAGGGGGCAGGAGGTGAAGCTTTCTTT.

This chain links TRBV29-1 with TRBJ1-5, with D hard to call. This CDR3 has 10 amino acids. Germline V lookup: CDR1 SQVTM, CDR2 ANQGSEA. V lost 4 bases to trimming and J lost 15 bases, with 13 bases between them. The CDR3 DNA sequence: TGCAGCGTTGTGGACGGTAAAGCGCATTTT. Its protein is CSVVDGKAHF. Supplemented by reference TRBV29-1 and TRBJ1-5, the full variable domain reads SAVISQKPSRDICQRGTSLTIQCQVDSQVTMMFWYRQQPGQSLTLIATANQGSEATYESGFVIDKFPISRPNLTFSTLTVSNMSPEDSSIYLCSVVDGKAHFGDGTRLSIL.

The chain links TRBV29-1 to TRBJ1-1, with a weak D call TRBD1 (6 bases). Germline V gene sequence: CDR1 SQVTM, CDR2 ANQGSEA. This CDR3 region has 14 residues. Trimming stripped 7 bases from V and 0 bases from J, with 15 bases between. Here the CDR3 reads CSALLGHLNTEAFF. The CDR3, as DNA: TGCAGCGCCCTCTTGGGACATTTGAACACTGAAGCTTTCTTT.

This CDR3 reads CASSVTQGGPNTGELFF. Here the CDR3 DNA reads TGTGCCAGCAGCGTAACCCAGGGGGGCCCGAACACCGGGGAGCTGTTTTTT. This chain uses TRBV9 with TRBJ2-2, with a possible D match to TRBD1 (7 bases). Germline V lookup: CDR1 SGDLS, CDR2 YYNGEE. V was shortened by 1 base and J by 0 bases, with 13 bases between the two germline ends. This CDR3 has 17 residues. Complete variable domain (other parts from reference TRBV9 and TRBJ2-2): DSGVTQTPKHLITATGQRVTLRCSPRSGDLSVYWYQQSLDQGLQFLIQYYNGEERAKGNILERFSAQQFPDLHSELNLSSLELGDSALYFCASSVTQGGPNTGELFFGEGSRLTVL.

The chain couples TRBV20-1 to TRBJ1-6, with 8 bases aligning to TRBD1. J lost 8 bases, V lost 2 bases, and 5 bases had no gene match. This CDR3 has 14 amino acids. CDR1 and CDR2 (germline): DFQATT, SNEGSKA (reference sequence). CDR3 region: CSARSGQGYSPLHF. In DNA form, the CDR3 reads TGCAGTGCTAGATCCGGACAGGGATATTCACCCCTCCACTTT.

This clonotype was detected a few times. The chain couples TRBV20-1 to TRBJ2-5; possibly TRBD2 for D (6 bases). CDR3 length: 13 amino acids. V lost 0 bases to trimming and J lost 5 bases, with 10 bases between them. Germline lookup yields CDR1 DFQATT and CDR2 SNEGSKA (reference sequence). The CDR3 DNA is TGCAGTGCTAGAGATATTGGGGGGGAGACCCAGTACTTC. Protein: CSARDIGGETQYF.

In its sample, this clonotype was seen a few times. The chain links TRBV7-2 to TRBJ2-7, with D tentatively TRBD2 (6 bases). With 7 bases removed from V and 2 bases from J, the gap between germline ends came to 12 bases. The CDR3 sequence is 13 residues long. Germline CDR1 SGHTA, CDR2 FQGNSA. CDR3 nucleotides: TGTGCCAGCAAGGGAGGCCAGGCCTACGAGCAGTACTTC. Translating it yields CASKGGQAYEQYF.

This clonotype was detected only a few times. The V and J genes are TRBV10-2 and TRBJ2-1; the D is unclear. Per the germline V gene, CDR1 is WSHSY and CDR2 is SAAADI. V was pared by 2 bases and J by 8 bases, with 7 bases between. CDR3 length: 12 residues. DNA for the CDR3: TGCGCCAGCAGTGAGGCCAACCATGAGCAGTTCTTC. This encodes CASSEANHEQFF.

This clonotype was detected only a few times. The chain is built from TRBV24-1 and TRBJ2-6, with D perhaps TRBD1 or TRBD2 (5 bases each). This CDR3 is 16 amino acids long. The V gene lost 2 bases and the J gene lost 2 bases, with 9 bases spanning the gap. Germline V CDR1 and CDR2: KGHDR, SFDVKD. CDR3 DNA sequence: TGTGCCACCAGTGATTCTCGGGGCCCTGGGGCCAACGTCCTGACTTTC. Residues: CATSDSRGPGANVLTF.

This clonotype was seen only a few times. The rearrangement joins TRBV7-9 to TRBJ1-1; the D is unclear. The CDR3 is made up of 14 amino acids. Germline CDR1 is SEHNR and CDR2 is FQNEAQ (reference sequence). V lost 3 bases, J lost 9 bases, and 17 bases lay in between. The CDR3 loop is CASSFSLGSDKAFF. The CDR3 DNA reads TGTGCCAGCAGCTTTTCTCTCGGTAGCGACAAAGCTTTCTTT.

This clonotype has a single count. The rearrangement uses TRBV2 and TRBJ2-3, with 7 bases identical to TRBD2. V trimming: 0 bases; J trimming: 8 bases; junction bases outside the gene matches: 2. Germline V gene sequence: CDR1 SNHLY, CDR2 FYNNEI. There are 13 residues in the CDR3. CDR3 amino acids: CASSEAASGTQYF. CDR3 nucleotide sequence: TGTGCCAGCAGTGAAGCGGCTAGCGGTACGCAGTATTTT. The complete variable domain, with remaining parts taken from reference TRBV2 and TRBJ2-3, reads EPEVTQTPSHQVTQMGQEVILRCVPISNHLYFYWYRQILGQKVEFLVSFYNNEISEKSEIFDDQFSVERPDGSNFTLKIRSTKLEDSAMYFCASSEAASGTQYFGPGTRLTVL.

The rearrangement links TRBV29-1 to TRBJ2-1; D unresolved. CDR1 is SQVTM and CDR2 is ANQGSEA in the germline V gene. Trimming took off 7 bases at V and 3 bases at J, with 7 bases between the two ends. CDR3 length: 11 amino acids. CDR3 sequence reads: CSDSNYNEQFF. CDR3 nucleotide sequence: TGCAGCGATTCCAACTACAATGAGCAGTTCTTC.

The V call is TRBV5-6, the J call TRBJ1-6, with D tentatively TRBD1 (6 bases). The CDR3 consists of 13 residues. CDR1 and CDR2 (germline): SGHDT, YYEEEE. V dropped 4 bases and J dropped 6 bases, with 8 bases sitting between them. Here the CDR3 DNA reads TGTGCCAGCAGCGAGGACAGTAATTCACCCCTCCACTTT. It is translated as CASSEDSNSPLHF.

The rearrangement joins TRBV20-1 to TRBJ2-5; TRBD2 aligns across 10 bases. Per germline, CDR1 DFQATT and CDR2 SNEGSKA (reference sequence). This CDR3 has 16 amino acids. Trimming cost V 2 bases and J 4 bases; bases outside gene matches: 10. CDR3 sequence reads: CSARSPSGGASETQYF. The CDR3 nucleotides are TGCAGTGCTAGATCCCCAAGCGGGGGGGCGTCAGAGACCCAGTACTTC.

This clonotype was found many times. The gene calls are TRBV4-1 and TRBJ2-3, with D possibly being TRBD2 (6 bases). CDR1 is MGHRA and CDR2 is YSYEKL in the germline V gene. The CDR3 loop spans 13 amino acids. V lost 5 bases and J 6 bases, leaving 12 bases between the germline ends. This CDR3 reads CASSGWGVDTQYF. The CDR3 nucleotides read TGCGCCAGCAGCGGATGGGGGGTGGATACGCAGTATTTT.

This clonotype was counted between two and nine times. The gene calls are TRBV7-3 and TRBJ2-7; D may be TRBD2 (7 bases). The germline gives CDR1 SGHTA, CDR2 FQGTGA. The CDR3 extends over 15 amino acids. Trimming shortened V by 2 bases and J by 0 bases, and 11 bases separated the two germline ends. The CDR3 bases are TGTGCCAGCAGCTTAGGGGGGGCTAGCTCCTACGAGCAGTACTTC. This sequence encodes CASSLGGASSYEQYF.

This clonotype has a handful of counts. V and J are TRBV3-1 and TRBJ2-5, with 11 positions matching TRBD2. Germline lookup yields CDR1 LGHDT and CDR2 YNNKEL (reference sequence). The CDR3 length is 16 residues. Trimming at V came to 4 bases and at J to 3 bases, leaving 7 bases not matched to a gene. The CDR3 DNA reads TGTGCCAGCAGCCTTGAGACTAGCGGGGCGGAAGAGACCCAGTACTTC. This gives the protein CASSLETSGAEETQYF.

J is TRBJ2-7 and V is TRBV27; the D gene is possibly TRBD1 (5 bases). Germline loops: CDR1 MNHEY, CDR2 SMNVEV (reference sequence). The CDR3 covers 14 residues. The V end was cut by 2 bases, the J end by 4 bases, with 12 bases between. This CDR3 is CASSLSGAGYEQYF. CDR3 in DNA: TGTGCCAGCAGTTTAAGTGGGGCCGGGTACGAGCAGTACTTC.

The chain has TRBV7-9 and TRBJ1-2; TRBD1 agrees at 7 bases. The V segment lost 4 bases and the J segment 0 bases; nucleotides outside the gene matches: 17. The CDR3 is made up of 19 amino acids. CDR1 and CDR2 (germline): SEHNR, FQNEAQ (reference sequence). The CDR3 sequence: CASSSPYSTGREPNYGYTF. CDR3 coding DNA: TGTGCCAGCAGCTCACCATATTCGACAGGGCGCGAACCTAACTATGGCTACACCTTC.

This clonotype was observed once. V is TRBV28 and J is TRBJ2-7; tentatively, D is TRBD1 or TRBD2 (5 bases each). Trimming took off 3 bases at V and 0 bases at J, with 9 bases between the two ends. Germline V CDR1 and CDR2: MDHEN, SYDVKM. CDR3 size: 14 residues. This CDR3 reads CASSFGGSSYEQYV. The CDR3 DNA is TGTGCCAGCAGTTTTGGGGGAAGCTCCTACGAGCAGTACGTC.

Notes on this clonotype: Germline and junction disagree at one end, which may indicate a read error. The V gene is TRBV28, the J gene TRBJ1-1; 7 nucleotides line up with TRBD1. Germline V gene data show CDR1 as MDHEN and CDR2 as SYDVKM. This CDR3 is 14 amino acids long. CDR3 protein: CASSLPGQSLKQIF. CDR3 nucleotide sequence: TGTGCCAGCAGTTTACCGGGACAGTCCTTGAAGCAGATCTTT.

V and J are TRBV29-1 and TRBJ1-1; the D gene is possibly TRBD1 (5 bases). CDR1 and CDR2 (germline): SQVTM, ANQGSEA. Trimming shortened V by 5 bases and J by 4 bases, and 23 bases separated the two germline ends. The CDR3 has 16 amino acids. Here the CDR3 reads CSVSRWAEGPSTEAFF. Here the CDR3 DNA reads TGCAGCGTTTCAAGGTGGGCGGAGGGACCGAGCACTGAAGCTTTCTTT.